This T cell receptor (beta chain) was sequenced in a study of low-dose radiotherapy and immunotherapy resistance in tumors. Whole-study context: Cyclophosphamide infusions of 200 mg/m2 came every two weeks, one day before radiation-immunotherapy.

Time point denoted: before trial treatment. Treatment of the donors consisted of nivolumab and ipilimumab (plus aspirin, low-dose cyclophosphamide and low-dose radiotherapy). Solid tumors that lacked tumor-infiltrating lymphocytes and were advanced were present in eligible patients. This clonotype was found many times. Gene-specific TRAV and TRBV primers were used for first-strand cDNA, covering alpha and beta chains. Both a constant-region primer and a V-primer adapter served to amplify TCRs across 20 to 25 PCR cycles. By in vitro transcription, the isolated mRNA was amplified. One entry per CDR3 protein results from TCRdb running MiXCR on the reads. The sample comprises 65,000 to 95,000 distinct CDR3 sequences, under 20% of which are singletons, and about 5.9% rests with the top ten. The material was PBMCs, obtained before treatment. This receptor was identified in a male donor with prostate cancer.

The CDR3 sequence is CASSLGFVGYTF. The CDR3 bases are TGTGCCAGCAGCTTAGGATTCGTTGGCTACACCTTC. The V and J genes are TRBV13 and TRBJ1-2; D not certain. CDR3 size: 12 residues. Germline-derived CDR1 and CDR2 are PRHDT and FYEKMQ (reference sequence). The V end lost 0 bases, the J end lost 7 bases, and 6 bases lay between the germline ends.